This TCR beta chain was found in a study of siplizumab effects on memory and regulatory T cells. Notes on the study in general: Naive T cells looked more diverse than memory cells and looked like major alloresponse contributors. Assignment to unstimulated subsets succeeded for only a minor fraction of the alloreactive clones.

The CDR3 consists of 15 residues. V was clipped by 2 bases and J by 2 bases, with 12 bases between them. The germline gives CDR1 WSHSY, CDR2 SAAADI. Here immunoSEQ multiplex PCR was the method, and the copy in TCRdb shows in-frame clones only, minus some. The table includes about 99,000 clones, 93% detected once. A single count supports this clone. As yet, its antigen is unknown. Source material: Tregs sorted from blood. The chain couples TRBV10-2 to TRBJ2-5; either TRBD1 or TRBD2 may fit D (5 bases each). This clonotype was sampled from a human donor in good health. This CDR3 is CASSEPGRAQETQYF. The CDR3 bases are TGCGCCAGCAGTGAGCCGGGACGTGCTCAAGAGACCCAGTACTTC.